Included here is one TCR beta chain sequence, with context. Cohorts were based on clinical histories the participants reported. This CDR3 is 16 amino acids long. Authors' analysis steps: Researchers report that nucleated cell counts were estimated from reference gene primer amplification. This table comes from immunoSEQ multiplex PCR, and its TCRdb copy is limited to in-frame clones, with some not included. The V and J calls and clone size are taken from that table; D and trimming were inferred from the DNA. Among about 200,000 clones, approximately 86% were seen once, and the ten largest hold 3% to 4%. The source of the sample is a study of blood T cell repertoires in COVID-19.

The source of this sequence is a woman aged 40-49 years with acute COVID-19. What was sequenced was PBMCs or T cells enriched from blood (not recorded which). The V call is TRBV21-1, the J call TRBJ1-5; the tabulated D call, TRBD1, remains unverified against the DNA. TRBV21-1 is a listed pseudogene. This CDR3 reads CASSNLRLNTNQPQHF. The CDR3 nucleotides read TGTGCCAGCAGCAACCTCAGGCTCAATACCAATCAGCCCCAGCATTTT.